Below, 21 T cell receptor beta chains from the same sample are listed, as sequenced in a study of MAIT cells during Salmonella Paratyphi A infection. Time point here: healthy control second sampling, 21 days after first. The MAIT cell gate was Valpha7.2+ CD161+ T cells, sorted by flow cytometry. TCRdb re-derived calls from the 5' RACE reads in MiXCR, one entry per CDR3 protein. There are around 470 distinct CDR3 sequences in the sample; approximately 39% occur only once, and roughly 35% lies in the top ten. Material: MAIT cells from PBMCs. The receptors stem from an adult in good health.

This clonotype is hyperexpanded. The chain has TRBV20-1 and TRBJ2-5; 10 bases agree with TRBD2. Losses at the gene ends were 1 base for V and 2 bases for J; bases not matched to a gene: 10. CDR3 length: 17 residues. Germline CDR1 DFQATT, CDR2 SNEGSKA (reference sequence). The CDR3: CSARAPSGGGPQETQYF. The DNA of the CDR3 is TGCAGTGCTAGAGCTCCTAGCGGGGGAGGCCCTCAAGAGACCCAGTACTTC.

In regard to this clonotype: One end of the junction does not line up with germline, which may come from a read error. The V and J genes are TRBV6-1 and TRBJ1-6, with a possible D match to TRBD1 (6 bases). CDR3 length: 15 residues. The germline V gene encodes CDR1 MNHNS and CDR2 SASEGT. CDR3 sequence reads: CASSESQGNNSPRHF. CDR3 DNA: TGTGCCAGCAGTGAAAGTCAGGGGAATAATTCACCCCGCCACTTT.

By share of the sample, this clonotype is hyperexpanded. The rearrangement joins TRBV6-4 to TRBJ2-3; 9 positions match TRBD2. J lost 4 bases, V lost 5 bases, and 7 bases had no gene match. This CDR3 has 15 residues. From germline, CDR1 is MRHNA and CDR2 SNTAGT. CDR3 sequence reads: CASSHGGGEADTQYF. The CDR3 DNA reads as TGTGCCAGCAGTCATGGCGGGGGGGAAGCAGATACGCAGTATTTT.

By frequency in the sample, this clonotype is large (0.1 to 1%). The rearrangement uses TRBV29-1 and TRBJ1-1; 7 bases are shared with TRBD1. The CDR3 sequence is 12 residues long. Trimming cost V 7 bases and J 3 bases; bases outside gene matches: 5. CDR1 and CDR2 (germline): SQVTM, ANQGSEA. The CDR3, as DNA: TGCAGCGCTCACAGGGGTGACACTGAAGCTTTCTTT. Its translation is CSAHRGDTEAFF. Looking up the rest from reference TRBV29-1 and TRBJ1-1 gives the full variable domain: SAVISQKPSRDICQRGTSLTIQCQVDSQVTMMFWYRQQPGQSLTLIATANQGSEATYESGFVIDKFPISRPNLTFSTLTVSNMSPEDSSIYLCSAHRGDTEAFFGQGTRLTVV.

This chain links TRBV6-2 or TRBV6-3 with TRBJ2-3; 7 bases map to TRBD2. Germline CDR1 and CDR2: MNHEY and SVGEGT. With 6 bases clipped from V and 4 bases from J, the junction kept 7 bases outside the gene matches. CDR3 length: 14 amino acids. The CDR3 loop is CASSNGEGPDTQYF. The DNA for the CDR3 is TGTGCCAGCAGCAACGGGGAGGGCCCAGATACGCAGTATTTT.

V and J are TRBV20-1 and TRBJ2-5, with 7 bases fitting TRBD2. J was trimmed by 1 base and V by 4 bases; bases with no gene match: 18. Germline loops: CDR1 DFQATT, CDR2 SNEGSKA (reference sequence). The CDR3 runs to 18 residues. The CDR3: CSAKGPGTGTTVQETQYF. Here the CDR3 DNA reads TGCAGTGCTAAGGGCCCAGGGACCGGGACTACCGTCCAAGAGACCCAGTACTTC.

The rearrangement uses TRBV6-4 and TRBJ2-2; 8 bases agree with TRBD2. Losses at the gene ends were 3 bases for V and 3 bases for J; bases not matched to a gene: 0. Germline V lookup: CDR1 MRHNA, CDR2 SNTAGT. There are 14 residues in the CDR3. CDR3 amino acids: CASSEAGDTGELFF. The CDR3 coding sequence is TGTGCCAGCAGTGAAGCGGGAGACACCGGGGAGCTGTTTTTT.

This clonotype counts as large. The CDR3 DNA reads as TGTGCCAGCAGTGCCGAATCAGGGGTACCCTCACCCCTCCACTTT. This sequence encodes CASSAESGVPSPLHF. The rearrangement joins TRBV6-4 to TRBJ1-6; TRBD1 might be the D (6 bases). Trimming removed 4 bases from V and 10 bases from J, with 17 bases in between. Germline CDR1 and CDR2: MRHNA and SNTAGT. The CDR3 has 15 residues.

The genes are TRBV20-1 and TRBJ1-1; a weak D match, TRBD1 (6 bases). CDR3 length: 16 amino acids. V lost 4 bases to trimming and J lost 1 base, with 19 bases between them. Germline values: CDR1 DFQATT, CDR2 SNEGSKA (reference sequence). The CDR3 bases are TGCAGTGCTAAGGGGGACACCGGGATGGAGAACACTGAAGCTTTCTTT. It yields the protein CSAKGDTGMENTEAFF.

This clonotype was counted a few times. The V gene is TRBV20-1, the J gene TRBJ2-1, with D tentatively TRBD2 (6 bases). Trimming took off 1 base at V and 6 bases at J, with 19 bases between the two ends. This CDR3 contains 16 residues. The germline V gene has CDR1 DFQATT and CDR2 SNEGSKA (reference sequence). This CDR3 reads CSARARAETSSNEQFF. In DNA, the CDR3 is TGCAGTGCTAGAGCCCGAGCGGAGACTAGTAGCAATGAGCAGTTCTTC.

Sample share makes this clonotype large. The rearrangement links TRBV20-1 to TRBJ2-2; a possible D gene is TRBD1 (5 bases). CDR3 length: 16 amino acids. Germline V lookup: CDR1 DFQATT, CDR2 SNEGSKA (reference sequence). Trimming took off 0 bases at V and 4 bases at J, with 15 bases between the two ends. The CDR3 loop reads CSARDLENGATGELFF. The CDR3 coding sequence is TGCAGTGCTAGAGATTTAGAAAATGGGGCCACCGGGGAGCTGTTTTTT.

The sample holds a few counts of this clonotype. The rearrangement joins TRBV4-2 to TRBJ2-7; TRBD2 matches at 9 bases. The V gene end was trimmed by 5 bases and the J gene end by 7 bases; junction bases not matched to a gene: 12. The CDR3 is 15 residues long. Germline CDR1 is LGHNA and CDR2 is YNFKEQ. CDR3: CASSARTSEVNEQYF. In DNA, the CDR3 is TGTGCCAGCAGCGCCCGGACTAGCGAGGTAAATGAGCAGTACTTC.

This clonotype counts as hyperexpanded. CDR3 loop: CASSPGTEASPLHF. CDR3 DNA sequence: TGTGCCAGCAGTCCTGGGACAGAAGCTTCACCCCTCCACTTT. V usage is TRBV27 and J usage is TRBJ1-6, with 7 bases fitting TRBD1. The CDR3 contains 14 residues. Germline trimming cut 5 bases from V and 9 bases from J; bases unmatched to any gene: 7. CDR1 is MNHEY and CDR2 is SMNVEV in the germline V gene (reference sequence).

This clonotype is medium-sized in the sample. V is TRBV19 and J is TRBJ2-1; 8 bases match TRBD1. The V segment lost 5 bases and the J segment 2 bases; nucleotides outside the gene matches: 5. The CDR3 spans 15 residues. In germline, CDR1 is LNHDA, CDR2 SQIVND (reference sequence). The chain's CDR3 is CASSLQGDPYNEQFF. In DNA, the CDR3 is TGTGCCAGTAGTCTACAGGGGGACCCCTACAATGAGCAGTTCTTC.

CDR3 amino acids: CASSPLAGGLNTEAFF. CDR3 bases: TGCGCCAGCAGCCCCCTGGCCGGGGGGCTGAACACTGAAGCTTTCTTT. This chain joins TRBV5-1 and TRBJ1-1, with D possibly TRBD1 on 6 matching bases. This CDR3 contains 16 residues. Trimming shortened V by 4 bases and J by 0 bases, and 16 bases separated the two germline ends. Germline CDR1 reads SGHRS; CDR2 reads YFSETQ.

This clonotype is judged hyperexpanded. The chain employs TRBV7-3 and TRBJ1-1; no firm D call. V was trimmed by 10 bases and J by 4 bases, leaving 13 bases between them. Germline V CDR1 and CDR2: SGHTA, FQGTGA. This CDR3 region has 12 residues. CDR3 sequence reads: CANPDGTTEAFF. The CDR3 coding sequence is TGTGCCAACCCGGACGGCACCACTGAAGCTTTCTTT.

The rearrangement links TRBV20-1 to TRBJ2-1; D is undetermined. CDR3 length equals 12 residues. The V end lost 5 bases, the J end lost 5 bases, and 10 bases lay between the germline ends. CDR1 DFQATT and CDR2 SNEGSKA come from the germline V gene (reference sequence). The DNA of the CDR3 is TGCAGTGCTTATAACAATAACAATGAGCAGTTCTTC. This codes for CSAYNNNNEQFF.

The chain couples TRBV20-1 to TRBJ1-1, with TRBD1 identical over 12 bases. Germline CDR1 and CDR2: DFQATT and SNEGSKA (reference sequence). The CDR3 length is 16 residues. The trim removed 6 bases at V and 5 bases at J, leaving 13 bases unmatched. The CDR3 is CSAKSGTGGDMTEAFF. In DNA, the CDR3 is TGCAGTGCAAAATCCGGGACAGGGGGCGATATGACTGAAGCTTTCTTT.

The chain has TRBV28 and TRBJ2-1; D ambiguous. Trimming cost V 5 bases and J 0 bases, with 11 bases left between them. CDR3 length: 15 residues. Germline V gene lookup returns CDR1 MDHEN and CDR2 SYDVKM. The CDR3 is CASSLGSSSYNEQFF. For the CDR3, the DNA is TGTGCCAGCAGTCTGGGCTCGAGCTCCTACAATGAGCAGTTCTTC.

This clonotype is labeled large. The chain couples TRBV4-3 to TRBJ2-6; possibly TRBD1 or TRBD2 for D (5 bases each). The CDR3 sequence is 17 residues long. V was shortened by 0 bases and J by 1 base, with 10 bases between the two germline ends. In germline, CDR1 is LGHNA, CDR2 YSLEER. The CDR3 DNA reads TGCGCCAGCAGCCAAGAGGGTGGGGGATCTGGGGCCAACGTCCTGACTTTC. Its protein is CASSQEGGGSGANVLTF.

This CDR3 reads CASSHRDYNEQFF. As DNA, the CDR3 is TGTGCCAGCAGTCACCGGGACTACAATGAGCAGTTCTTC. The rearrangement uses TRBV6-2 or TRBV6-3 and TRBJ2-1; possible D gene TRBD2, 5 bases. V lost 5 bases and J lost 3, with 8 bases in between. The CDR3 sequence is 13 residues long. Germline V gene lookup returns CDR1 MNHEY and CDR2 SVGEGT.